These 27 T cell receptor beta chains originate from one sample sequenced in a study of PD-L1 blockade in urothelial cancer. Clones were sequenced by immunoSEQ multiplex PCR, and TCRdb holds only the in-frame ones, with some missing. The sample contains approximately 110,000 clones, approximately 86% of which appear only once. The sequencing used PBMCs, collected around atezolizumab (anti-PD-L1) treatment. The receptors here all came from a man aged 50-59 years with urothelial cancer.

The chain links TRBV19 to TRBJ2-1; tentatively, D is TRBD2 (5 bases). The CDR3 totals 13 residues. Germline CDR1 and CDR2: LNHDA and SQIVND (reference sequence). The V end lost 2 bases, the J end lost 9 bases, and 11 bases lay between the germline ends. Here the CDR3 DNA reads TGTGCCAGTAGTATAACGGAGGATGGTGAGCAGTTCTTC. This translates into CASSITEDGEQFF.

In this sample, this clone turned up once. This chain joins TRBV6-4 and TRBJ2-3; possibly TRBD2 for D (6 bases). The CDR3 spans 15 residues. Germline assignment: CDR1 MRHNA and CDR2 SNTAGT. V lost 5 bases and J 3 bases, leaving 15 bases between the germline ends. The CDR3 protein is CASSKEGGATDTQYF. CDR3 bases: TGTGCCAGCAGTAAAGAAGGAGGGGCGACAGATACGCAGTATTTT.

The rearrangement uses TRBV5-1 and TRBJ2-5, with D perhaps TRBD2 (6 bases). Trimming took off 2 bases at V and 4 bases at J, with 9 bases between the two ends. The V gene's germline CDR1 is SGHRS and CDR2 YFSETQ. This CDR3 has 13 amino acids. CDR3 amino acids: CASSFPGVETQYF. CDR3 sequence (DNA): TGCGCCAGCAGCTTCCCGGGAGTAGAGACCCAGTACTTC. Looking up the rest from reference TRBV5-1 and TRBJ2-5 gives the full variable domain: KAGVTQTPRYLIKTRGQQVTLSCSPISGHRSVSWYQQTPGQGLQFLFEYFSETQRNKGNFPGRFSGRQFSNSRSEMNVSTLELGDSALYLCASSFPGVETQYFGPGTRLLVL.

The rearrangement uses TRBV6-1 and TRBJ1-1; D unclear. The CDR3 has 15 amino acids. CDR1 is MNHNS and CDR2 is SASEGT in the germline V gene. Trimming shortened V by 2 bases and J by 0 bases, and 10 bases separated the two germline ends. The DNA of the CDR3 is TGTGCCAGCAGTGAAATCAAGAGCTTGAACACTGAAGCTTTCTTT. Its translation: CASSEIKSLNTEAFF.

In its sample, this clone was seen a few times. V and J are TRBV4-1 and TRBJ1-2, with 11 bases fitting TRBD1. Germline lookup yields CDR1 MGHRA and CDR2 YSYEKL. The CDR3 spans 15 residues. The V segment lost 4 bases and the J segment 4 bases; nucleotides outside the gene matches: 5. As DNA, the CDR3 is TGCGCCAGCAGCCGAGGACAGGGGGCAGGCTATGGCTACACCTTC. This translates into CASSRGQGAGYGYTF.

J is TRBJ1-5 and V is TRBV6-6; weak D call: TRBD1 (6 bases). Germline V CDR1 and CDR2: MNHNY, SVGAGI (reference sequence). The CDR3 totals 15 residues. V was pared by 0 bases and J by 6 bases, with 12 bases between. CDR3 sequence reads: CASSYSRGSGQPQHF. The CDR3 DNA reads TGTGCCAGCAGTTACTCCAGGGGCTCGGGTCAGCCCCAGCATTTT.

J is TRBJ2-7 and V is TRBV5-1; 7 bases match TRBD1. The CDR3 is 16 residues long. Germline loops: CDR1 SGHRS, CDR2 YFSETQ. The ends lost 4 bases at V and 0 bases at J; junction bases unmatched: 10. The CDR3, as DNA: TGCGCCAGCAGCATCCGGGGACAGAGAGACTCCTACGAGCAGTACTTC. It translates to CASSIRGQRDSYEQYF.

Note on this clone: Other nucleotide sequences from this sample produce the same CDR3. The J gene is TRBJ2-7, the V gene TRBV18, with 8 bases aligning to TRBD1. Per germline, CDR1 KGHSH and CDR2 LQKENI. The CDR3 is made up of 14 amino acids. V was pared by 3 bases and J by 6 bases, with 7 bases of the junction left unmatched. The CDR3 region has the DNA TGTGCCAGCTCACCCCCAACAGGGGGAGGCGAGCAGTACTTC. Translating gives CASSPPTGGGEQYF.

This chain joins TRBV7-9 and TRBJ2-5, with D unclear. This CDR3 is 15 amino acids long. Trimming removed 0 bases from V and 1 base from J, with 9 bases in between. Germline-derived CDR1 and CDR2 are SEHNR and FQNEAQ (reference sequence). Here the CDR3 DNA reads TGTGCCAGCAGCTTAGCTTTGGGCAGCCAAGAGACCCAGTACTTC. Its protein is CASSLALGSQETQYF. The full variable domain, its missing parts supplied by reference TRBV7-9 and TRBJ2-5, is DTGVSQNPRHKITKRGQNVTFRCDPISEHNRLYWYRQTLGQGPEFLTYFQNEAQLEKSRLLSDRFSAERPKGSFSTLEIQRTEQGDSAMYLCASSLALGSQETQYFGPGTRLLVL.

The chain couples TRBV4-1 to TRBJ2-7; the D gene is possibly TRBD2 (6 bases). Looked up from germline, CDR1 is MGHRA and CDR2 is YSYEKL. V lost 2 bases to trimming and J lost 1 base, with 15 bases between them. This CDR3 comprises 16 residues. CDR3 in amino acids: CASSQMFGDSSYEQYF. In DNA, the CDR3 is TGCGCCAGCAGCCAAATGTTCGGGGACTCATCCTACGAGCAGTACTTC.

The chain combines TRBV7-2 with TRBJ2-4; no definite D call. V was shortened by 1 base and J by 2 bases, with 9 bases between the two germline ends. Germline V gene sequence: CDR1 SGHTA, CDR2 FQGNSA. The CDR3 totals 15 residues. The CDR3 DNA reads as TGTGCCAGCAGCTTAGGGCGGAATTCCAAAAACATTCAGTACTTC. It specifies CASSLGRNSKNIQYF.

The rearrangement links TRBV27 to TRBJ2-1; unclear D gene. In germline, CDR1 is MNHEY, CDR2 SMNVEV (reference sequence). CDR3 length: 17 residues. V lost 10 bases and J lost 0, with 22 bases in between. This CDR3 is CATKRISGFSSYNEQFF. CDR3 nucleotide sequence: TGTGCCACCAAGAGGATATCTGGATTCAGCTCCTACAATGAGCAGTTCTTC.

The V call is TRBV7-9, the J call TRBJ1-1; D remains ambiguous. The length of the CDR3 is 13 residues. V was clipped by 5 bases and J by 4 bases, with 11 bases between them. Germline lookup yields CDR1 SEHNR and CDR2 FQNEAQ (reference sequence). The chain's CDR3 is CASSKTEGTEAFF. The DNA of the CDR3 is TGTGCCAGCAGCAAAACAGAGGGCACTGAAGCTTTCTTT.

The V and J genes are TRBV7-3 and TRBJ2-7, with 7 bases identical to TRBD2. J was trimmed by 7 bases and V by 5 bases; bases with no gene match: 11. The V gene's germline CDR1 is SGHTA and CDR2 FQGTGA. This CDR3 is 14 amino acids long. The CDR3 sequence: CASSPPGTTREQYF. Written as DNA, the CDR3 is TGTGCCAGCAGCCCCCCCGGGACTACGCGGGAGCAGTACTTC.

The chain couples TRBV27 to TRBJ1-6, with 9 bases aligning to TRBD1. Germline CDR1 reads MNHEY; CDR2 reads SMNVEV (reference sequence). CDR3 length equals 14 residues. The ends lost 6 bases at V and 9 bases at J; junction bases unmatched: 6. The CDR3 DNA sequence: TGTGCCAGCAGGTTGACAGGGGGAGGTTCACCCCTCCACTTT. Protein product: CASRLTGGGSPLHF.

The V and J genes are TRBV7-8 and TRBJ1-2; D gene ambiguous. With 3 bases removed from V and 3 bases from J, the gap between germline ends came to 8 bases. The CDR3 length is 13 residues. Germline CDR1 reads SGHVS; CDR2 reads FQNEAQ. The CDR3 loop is CASSFGFYYGYTF. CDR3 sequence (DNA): TGTGCCAGCAGCTTCGGGTTTTACTATGGCTACACCTTC. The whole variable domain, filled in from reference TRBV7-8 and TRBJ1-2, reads GAGVSQSPRYKVAKRGQDVALRCDPISGHVSLFWYQQALGQGPEFLTYFQNEAQLDKSGLPSDRFFAERPEGSVSTLKIQRTQQEDSAVYLCASSFGFYYGYTFGSGTRLTVV.

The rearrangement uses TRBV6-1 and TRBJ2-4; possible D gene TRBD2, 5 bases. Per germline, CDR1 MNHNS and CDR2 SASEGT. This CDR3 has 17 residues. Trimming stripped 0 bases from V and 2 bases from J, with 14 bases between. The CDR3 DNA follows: TGTGCCAGCAGTGAAGCGCTAAGCGGTGGTACCAAAAACATTCAGTACTTC. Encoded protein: CASSEALSGGTKNIQYF.

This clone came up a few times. The CDR3 nucleotides read TGTGCCTGGACGGGACAAGGGGGCTACACCTTC. Translation: CAWTGQGGYTF. The chain couples TRBV30 to TRBJ1-2; TRBD1 might be the D (6 bases). Trimming pared 4 bases from V and 8 bases from J, leaving 11 bases between. The CDR3 runs to 11 residues. The germline V gene has CDR1 GTSNPN and CDR2 SVGIG (reference sequence).

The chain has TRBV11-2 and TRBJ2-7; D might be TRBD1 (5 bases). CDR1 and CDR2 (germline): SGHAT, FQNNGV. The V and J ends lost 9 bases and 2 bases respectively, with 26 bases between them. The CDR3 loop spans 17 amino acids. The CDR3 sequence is CASPPIESTGAPYEQYF. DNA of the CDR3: TGTGCCAGTCCACCTATAGAGTCAACAGGTGCCCCCTACGAGCAGTACTTC.

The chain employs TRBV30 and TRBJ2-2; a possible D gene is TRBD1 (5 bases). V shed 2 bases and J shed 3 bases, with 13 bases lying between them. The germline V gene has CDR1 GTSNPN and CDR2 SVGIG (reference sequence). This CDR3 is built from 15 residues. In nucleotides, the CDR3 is TGTGCCTGGAGTCGCCAGGGATGGGACACCGGGGAGCTGTTTTTT. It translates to CAWSRQGWDTGELFF.

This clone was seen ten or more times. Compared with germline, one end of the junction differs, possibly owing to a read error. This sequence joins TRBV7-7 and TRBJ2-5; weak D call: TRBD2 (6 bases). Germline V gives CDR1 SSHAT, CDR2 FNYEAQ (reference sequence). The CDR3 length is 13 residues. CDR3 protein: CASSLTGLETQYF. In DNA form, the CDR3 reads TGTGCTAGCAGCTTAACGGGACTGGAGACCCAGTACTTC. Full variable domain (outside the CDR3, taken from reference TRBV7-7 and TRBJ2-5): GAGVSQSPRYKVTKRGQDVTLRCDPISSHATLYWYQQALGQGPEFLTYFNYEAQPDKSGLPSDRFSAERPEGSISTLTIQRTEQRDSAMYRCASSLTGLETQYFGPGTRLLVL.

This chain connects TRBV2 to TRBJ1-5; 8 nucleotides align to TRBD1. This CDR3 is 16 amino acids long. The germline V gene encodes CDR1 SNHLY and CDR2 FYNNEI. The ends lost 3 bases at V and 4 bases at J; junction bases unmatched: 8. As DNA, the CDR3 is TGTGCCAGCAGTGACCCTGGACAGGGACAGAATCAGCCCCAGCATTTT. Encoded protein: CASSDPGQGQNQPQHF.

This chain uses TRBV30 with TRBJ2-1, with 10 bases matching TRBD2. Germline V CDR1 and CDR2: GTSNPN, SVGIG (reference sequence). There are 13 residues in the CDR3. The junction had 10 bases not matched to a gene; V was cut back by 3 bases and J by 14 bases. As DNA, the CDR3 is TGTGCCTGGAGCGCAGGTAGCGGGAGGATCGAGTTCTTC. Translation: CAWSAGSGRIEFF.

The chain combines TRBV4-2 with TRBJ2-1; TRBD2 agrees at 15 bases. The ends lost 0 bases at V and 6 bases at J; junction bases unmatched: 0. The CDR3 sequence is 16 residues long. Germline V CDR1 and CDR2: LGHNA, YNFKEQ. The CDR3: CASSQEGLAGGNEQFF. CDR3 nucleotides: TGTGCCAGCAGCCAAGAGGGACTAGCGGGAGGCAATGAGCAGTTCTTC.

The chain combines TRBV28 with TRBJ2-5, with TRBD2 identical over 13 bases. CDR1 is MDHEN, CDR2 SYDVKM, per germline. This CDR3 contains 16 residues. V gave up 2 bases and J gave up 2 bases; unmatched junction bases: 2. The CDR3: CASSLRGLAGQETQYF. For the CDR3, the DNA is TGTGCCAGCAGTTTAAGGGGACTAGCGGGACAAGAGACCCAGTACTTC.

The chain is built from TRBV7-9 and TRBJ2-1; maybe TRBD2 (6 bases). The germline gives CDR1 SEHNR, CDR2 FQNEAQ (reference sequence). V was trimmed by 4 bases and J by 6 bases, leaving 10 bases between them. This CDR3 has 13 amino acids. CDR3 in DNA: TGTGCCAGCAGCTCAGGAGCGGGCAATGAGCAGTTCTTC. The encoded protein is CASSSGAGNEQFF.

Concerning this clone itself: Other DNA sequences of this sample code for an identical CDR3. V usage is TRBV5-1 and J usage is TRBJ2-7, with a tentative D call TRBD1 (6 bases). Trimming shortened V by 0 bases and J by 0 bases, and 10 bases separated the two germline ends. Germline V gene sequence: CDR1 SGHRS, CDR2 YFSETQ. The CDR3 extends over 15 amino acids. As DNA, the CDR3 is TGCGCCAGCAGCTTGGCGGCAGGGGCCTCCTACGAGCAGTACTTC. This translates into CASSLAAGASYEQYF.